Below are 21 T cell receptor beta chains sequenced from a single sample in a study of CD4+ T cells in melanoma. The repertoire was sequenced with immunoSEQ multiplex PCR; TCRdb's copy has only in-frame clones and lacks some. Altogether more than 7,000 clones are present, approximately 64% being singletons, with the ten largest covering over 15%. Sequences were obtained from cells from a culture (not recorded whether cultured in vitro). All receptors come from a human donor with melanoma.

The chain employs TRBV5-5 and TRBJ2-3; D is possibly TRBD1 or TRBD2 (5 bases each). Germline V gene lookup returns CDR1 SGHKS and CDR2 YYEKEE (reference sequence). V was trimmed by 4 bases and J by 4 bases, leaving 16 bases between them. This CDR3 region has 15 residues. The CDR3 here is CASSLGGARADTQYF. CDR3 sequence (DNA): TGTGCCAGCAGCCTCGGTGGGGCGAGGGCAGATACGCAGTATTTT.

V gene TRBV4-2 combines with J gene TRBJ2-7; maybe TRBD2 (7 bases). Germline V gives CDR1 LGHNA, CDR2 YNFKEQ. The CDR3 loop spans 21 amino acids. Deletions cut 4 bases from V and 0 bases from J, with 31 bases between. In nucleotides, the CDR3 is TGTGCCAGCAGCCTTCCATCAAGAAATGCTCGCGGGGGCGGTAGCTCCTACGAGCAGTACTTC. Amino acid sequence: CASSLPSRNARGGGSSYEQYF.

The CDR3 region is CAISETLGNLGYTF. CDR3 sequence (DNA): TGTGCCATCAGTGAGACTCTAGGGAATCTTGGCTACACCTTC. V gene TRBV10-3 combines with J gene TRBJ1-2; D not resolved. The CDR3 extends over 14 amino acids. Trimming shortened V by 2 bases and J by 7 bases, and 14 bases separated the two germline ends. Germline CDR1 reads ENHRY; CDR2 reads SYGVKD.

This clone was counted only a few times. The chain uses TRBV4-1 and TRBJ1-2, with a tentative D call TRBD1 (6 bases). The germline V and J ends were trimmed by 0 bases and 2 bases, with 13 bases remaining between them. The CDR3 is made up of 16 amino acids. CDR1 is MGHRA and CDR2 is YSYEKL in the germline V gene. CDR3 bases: TGCGCCAGCAGCCAAGATAGTAGGGACAAGAACTATGGCTACACCTTC. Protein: CASSQDSRDKNYGYTF.

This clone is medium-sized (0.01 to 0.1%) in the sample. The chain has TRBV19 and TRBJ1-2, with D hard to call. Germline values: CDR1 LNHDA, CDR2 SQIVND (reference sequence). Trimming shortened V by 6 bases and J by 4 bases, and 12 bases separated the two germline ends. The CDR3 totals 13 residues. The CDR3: CASSPDYSYGYTF. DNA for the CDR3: TGTGCCAGTAGCCCCGATTACAGCTATGGCTACACCTTC.

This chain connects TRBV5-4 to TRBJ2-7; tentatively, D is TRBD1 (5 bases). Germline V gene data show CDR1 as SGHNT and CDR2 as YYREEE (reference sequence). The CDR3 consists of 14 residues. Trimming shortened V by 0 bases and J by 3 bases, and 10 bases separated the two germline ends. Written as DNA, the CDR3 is TGTGCCAGCAGCTTGGCCCAGGGATACTACGAGCAGTACTTC. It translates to CASSLAQGYYEQYF.

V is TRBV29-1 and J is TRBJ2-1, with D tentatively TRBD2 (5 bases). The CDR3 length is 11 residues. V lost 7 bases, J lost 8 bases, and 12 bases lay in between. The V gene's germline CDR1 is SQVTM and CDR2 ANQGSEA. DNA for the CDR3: TGCAGCGGCACTAGTACCGATGAGCAGTTCTTC. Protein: CSGTSTDEQFF.

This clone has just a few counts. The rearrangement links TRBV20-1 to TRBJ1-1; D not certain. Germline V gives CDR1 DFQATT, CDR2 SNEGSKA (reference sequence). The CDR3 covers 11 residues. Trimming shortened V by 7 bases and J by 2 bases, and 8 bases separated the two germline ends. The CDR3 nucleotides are TGCAGTGTCCCACTCAACACTGAAGCTTTCTTT. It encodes CSVPLNTEAFF.

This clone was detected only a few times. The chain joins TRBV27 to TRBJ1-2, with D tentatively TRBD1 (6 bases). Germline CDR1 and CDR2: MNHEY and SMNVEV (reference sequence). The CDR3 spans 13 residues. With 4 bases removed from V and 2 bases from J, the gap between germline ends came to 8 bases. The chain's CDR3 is CASSWQGNYGYTF. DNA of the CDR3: TGTGCCAGCAGTTGGCAGGGGAACTATGGCTACACCTTC.

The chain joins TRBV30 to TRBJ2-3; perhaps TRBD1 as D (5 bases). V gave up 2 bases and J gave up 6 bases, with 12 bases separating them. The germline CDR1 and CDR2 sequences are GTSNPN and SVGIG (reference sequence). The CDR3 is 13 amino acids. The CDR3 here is CAWSRGPGDTQYF. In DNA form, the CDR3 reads TGTGCCTGGAGTAGGGGTCCCGGGGATACGCAGTATTTT.

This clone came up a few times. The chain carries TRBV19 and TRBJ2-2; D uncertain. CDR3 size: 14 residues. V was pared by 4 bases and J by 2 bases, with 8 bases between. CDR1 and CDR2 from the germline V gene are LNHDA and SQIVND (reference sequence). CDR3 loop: CASSTMRNTGELFF. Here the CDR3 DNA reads TGTGCCAGTAGTACCATGCGTAACACCGGGGAGCTGTTTTTT.

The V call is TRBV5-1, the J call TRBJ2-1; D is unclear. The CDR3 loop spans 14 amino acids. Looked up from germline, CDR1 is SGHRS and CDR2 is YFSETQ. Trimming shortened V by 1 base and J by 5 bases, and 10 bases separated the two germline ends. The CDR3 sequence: CASSLKGRNNEQFF. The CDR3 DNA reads TGCGCCAGCAGCTTGAAAGGCCGAAACAATGAGCAGTTCTTC.

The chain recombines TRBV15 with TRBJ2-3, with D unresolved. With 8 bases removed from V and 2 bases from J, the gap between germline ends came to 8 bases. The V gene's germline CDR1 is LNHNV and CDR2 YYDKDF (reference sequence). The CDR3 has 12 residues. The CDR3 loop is CATSRSTDTQYF. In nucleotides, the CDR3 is TGTGCCACCTCCAGGTCCACAGATACGCAGTATTTT.

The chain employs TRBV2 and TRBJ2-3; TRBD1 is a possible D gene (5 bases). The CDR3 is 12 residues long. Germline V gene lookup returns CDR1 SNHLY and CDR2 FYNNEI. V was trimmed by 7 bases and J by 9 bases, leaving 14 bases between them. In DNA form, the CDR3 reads TGTGCCAGCACTGCCGACAGCTCCACGCAGTATTTT. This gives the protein CASTADSSTQYF.

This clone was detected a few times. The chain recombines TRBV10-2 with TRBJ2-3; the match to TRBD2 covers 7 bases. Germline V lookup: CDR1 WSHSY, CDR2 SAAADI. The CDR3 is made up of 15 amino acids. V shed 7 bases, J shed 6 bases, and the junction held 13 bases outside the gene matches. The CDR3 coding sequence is TGCGCCAGCAACGCGGGTACGGGGGAGGGGGATACGCAGTATTTT. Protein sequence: CASNAGTGEGDTQYF.

CDR3 sequence: CASVWDTSNEKLFF. The CDR3 DNA reads as TGTGCCAGCGTTTGGGACACTTCTAATGAAAAACTGTTTTTT. The chain employs TRBV2 and TRBJ1-4; D is perhaps TRBD1 (6 bases). The CDR3 runs to 14 residues. Trimming stripped 8 bases from V and 3 bases from J, with 13 bases between. The germline gives CDR1 SNHLY, CDR2 FYNNEI.

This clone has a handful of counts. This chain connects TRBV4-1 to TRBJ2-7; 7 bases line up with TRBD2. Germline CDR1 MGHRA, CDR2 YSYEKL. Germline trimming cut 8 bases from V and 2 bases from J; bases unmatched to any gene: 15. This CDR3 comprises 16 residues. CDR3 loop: CASSTIRGVTTYEQYF. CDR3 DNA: TGCGCCAGCTCCACTATCCGGGGGGTGACGACCTACGAGCAGTACTTC.

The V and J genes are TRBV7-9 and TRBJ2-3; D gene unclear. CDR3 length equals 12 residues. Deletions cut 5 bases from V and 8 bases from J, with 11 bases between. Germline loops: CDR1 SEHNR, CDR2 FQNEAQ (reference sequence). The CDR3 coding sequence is TGTGCCAGCAGCCAACTGGAGCTTACGCAGTATTTT. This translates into CASSQLELTQYF.

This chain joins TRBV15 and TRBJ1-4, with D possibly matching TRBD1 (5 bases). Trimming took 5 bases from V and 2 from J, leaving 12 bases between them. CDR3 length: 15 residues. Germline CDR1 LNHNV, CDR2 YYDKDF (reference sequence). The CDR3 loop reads CATSYRKQTNEKLFF. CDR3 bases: TGTGCCACCAGCTACAGGAAACAGACTAATGAAAAACTGTTTTTT.

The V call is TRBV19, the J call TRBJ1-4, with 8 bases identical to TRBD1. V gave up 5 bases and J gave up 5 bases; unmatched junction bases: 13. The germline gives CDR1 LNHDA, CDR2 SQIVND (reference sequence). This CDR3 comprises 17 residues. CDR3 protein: CASSLSVVGQGNEKLFF. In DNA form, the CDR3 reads TGTGCCAGTAGTTTGTCCGTTGTCGGACAGGGAAATGAAAAACTGTTTTTT.

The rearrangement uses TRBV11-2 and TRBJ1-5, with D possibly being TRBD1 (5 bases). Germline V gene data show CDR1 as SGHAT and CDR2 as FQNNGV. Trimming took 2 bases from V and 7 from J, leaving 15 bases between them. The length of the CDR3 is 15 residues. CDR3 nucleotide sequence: TGTGCCAGCAGCTTAAGTCAGGGTCTCAAGCAGCCCCAGCATTTT. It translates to CASSLSQGLKQPQHF.